The clone carrying this TCR beta chain was seen a few times. Its target is unknown. The V and J ends lost 4 bases and 3 bases, in that order; junction bases with no gene match: 3. CDR1 and CDR2 (germline): SGHRS, YFSETQ. CDR3 length: 14 amino acids. Only in-frame clones appear in the TCRdb table, and some are missing; sequencing was by immunoSEQ multiplex PCR. The sample consists of 80,000 to 100,000 clones, more than 85% of them appearing once. This entry belongs to a study of cytomegalovirus exposure and HLA in healthy donors. Across the study: In a later analysis, it was reported that the 120 or so validation repertoires had been produced on the same platform as the 550 to 850 repertoires belonging to the first cohort. Study-wide results and limits: Among TCR sequences, most were rare, though some public TCRs appeared in many donors. There were 160 or so TCR beta chains listed as cytomegalovirus-associated. Three chains linked to CMV were shown in vitro to be specific for CMV antigens.

The rearrangement uses TRBV5-1 and TRBJ1-3; 8 nucleotides align to TRBD1. The sample comprised PBMCs. The clonotype was recovered from a man aged 18-30 years in good health and CMV-seropositive. The CDR3 sequence is CASSMTGDGNTIYF. The CDR3 nucleotides read TGCGCCAGCAGCATGACAGGGGATGGAAACACCATATATTTT.